These 21 T cell receptor beta chains originate from one sample sequenced in a study of T cell responses to AZD1222 COVID-19 vaccine. The data were produced by immunoSEQ multiplex PCR, yet TCRdb's version contains in-frame clones alone and is incomplete. The sample comprises under 95,000 clones, about nine tenths of which are singletons, and approximately 1.4% rests with the top ten. This sample comprised peripheral blood, obtained 28 days after the second AZD1222 dose. Every receptor here comes from an adult who received the AZD1222 COVID-19 vaccine.

V is TRBV18 and J is TRBJ2-2; D gene unclear. Germline CDR1 and CDR2: KGHSH and LQKENI. This CDR3 region has 15 residues. Trimming stripped 0 bases from V and 3 bases from J, with 8 bases between. In DNA, the CDR3 is TGTGCCAGCTCACCACCGGGAATCGACACCGGGGAGCTGTTTTTT. Encoded protein: CASSPPGIDTGELFF.

This clone was detected a few times. This chain links TRBV27 with TRBJ1-5; maybe TRBD1 (5 bases). Per the germline V gene, CDR1 is MNHEY and CDR2 is SMNVEV (reference sequence). The CDR3 is made up of 15 amino acids. The V end lost 4 bases, the J end lost 2 bases, and 12 bases lay between the germline ends. CDR3 in DNA: TGTGCCAGCAGTTACCGTGGGGGTGGCAATCAGCCCCAGCATTTT. Amino acids: CASSYRGGGNQPQHF.

The chain couples TRBV9 to TRBJ2-1, with 8 positions matching TRBD2. The germline V gene encodes CDR1 SGDLS and CDR2 YYNGEE. J gave up 11 bases and V 0 bases, and 13 bases lay outside the gene matches. This CDR3 comprises 16 residues. CDR3 region: CASSVVGSGAPTQQFF. The CDR3 DNA follows: TGTGCCAGCAGCGTAGTTGGTAGCGGGGCACCTACCCAGCAGTTCTTC.

This chain joins TRBV28 and TRBJ1-1; D unclear. V lost 11 bases and J 0 bases, leaving 13 bases between the germline ends. CDR1 and CDR2 (germline): MDHEN, SYDVKM. The CDR3 has 13 residues. The CDR3: CASLAGMNTEAFF. The CDR3 DNA follows: TGTGCCTCCCTAGCTGGCATGAACACTGAAGCTTTCTTT.

The chain joins TRBV3-1 (or the pseudogene TRBV3-2) to TRBJ1-3, with TRBD1 as a possible D gene (5 bases). The V gene lost 2 bases and the J gene lost 0 bases, with 14 bases spanning the gap. This CDR3 is 17 amino acids long. Per germline, CDR1 LGHDT and CDR2 YNNKEL (reference sequence). CDR3 sequence reads: CASSQSSTVTSGNTIYF. CDR3 bases: TGTGCCAGCAGCCAATCGTCGACAGTCACCTCTGGAAACACCATATATTTT.

This clone was counted once. V is TRBV6-2 or TRBV6-3 and J is TRBJ1-2; 7 nucleotides line up with TRBD1. The CDR3 runs 15 residues. J was trimmed by 4 bases and V by 2 bases; bases with no gene match: 7. From germline, CDR1 is MNHEY and CDR2 SVGEGT. The CDR3 protein is CASSYAMTGIYGYTF. CDR3 sequence (DNA): TGTGCCAGCAGTTACGCCATGACAGGGATCTATGGCTACACCTTC.

CDR3 DNA: TGTGCCAGCAGTTATGGAAACCTCGGGGACACTGAAGCTTTCTTT. This translates into CASSYGNLGDTEAFF. The chain employs TRBV28 and TRBJ1-1; D gene ambiguous. Deletions cut 4 bases from V and 3 bases from J, with 15 bases between. CDR3 length: 15 amino acids. Germline V lookup: CDR1 MDHEN, CDR2 SYDVKM. The variable domain in full, with the rest retrieved from reference TRBV28 and TRBJ1-1, is DVKVTQSSRYLVKRTGEKVFLECVQDMDHENMFWYRQDPGLGLRLIYFSYDVKMKEKGDIPEGYSVSREKKERFSLILESASTNQTSMYLCASSYGNLGDTEAFFGQGTRLTVV.

V is TRBV19 and J is TRBJ2-2; TRBD1 agrees at 11 bases. Germline CDR1 LNHDA, CDR2 SQIVND (reference sequence). V shed 9 bases, J shed 5 bases, and the junction held 8 bases outside the gene matches. CDR3 length: 15 amino acids. The CDR3: CASKEGQGDTGELFF. The CDR3 nucleotides read TGTGCCAGCAAAGAGGGACAGGGGGATACCGGGGAGCTGTTTTTT.

The chain links TRBV11-1 to TRBJ1-5; D is uncertain. V shed 1 base and J shed 1 base, with 2 bases lying between them. CDR3 length: 13 residues. The germline V gene encodes CDR1 SGHAT and CDR2 FQDESV (reference sequence). The CDR3 sequence: CASSLVSNQPQHF. The CDR3 nucleotides are TGTGCCAGCAGCTTAGTCAGCAATCAGCCCCAGCATTTT.

The chain is built from TRBV27 and TRBJ2-1; weak D call: TRBD2 (6 bases). The CDR3 covers 16 residues. V gave up 7 bases and J gave up 5 bases, with 21 bases separating them. CDR1 is MNHEY, CDR2 SMNVEV, per germline (reference sequence). The CDR3 loop reads CASTPLGGPGDNEQFF. CDR3 coding DNA: TGTGCCAGCACCCCCCTCGGGGGTCCGGGGGACAATGAGCAGTTCTTC.

The genes are TRBV11-2 and TRBJ1-4; a possible D gene is TRBD1 (5 bases). V shed 7 bases and J shed 3 bases, with 21 bases lying between them. The CDR3 is 17 amino acids. Germline V lookup: CDR1 SGHAT, CDR2 FQNNGV. The CDR3 reads CASTYPGVRGANEKLFF. The CDR3 region has the DNA TGTGCCAGCACCTATCCCGGGGTGAGGGGAGCTAATGAAAAACTGTTTTTT.

J is TRBJ2-7 and V is TRBV14; D perhaps matches TRBD2 (5 bases). V lost 0 bases and J lost 1, with 13 bases in between. The germline CDR1 and CDR2 sequences are SGHDN and FVKESK. The CDR3 has 16 residues. The DNA of the CDR3 is TGTGCCAGCAGCCAAGAGGCTTGGGGAGAATCCTACGAGCAGTACTTC. This codes for CASSQEAWGESYEQYF.

This clone was seen a handful of times. J is TRBJ1-2 and V is TRBV29-1; 9 bases are a match to TRBD1. The CDR3 is 14 amino acids. The germline V gene has CDR1 SQVTM and CDR2 ANQGSEA. With 5 bases clipped from V and 4 bases from J, the junction kept 8 bases outside the gene matches. The DNA of the CDR3 is TGCAGCGTTCCCCGGGACAGGGAGGGCTATGGCTACACCTTC. It translates to CSVPRDREGYGYTF.

V is TRBV25-1 and J is TRBJ2-7, with 11 positions matching TRBD1. The ends lost 5 bases at V and 4 bases at J; junction bases unmatched: 4. CDR1 MGHDK and CDR2 SYGVNS come from the germline V gene. The CDR3 length is 14 residues. Here the CDR3 reads CASSKRDRGYEQYF. The CDR3, as DNA: TGTGCCAGCAGTAAGCGGGACAGGGGGTACGAGCAGTACTTC.

This chain links TRBV27 with TRBJ1-5; TRBD1 aligns across 11 bases. The germline V gene encodes CDR1 MNHEY and CDR2 SMNVEV (reference sequence). The ends lost 5 bases at V and 5 bases at J; junction bases unmatched: 8. This CDR3 has 16 amino acids. The CDR3 reads CASSLAGTGGHQPQHF. CDR3 coding DNA: TGTGCCAGCAGTCTTGCCGGGACAGGGGGACATCAGCCCCAGCATTTT.

The genes are TRBV3-1 (or the pseudogene TRBV3-2) and TRBJ2-1; unclear D gene. Germline CDR1 reads LGHDT; CDR2 reads YNNKEL (reference sequence). The V and J ends lost 0 bases and 0 bases respectively, with 9 bases between them. The CDR3 covers 16 residues. CDR3 DNA: TGTGCCAGCAGCCAAGATTTCTCGAGCTCCTACAATGAGCAGTTCTTC. As protein: CASSQDFSSSYNEQFF.

The J gene is TRBJ2-7, the V gene TRBV7-2; D is undetermined. Trimming cost V 2 bases and J 5 bases, with 16 bases left between them. The CDR3 is made up of 15 amino acids. Germline assignment: CDR1 SGHTA and CDR2 FQGNSA. CDR3 sequence: CASSLTWSCIDEQYF. CDR3 nucleotide sequence: TGTGCCAGCAGCTTAACGTGGAGCTGTATCGACGAGCAGTACTTC. The complete variable domain, with remaining parts taken from reference TRBV7-2 and TRBJ2-7, reads GAGVSQSPSNKVTEKGKDVELRCDPISGHTALYWYRQSLGQGLEFLIYFQGNSAPDKSGLPSDRFSAERTGGSVSTLTIQRTQQEDSAVYLCASSLTWSCIDEQYFGPGTRLTVT.

The rearrangement uses TRBV7-9 and TRBJ2-7; D is perhaps TRBD1 or TRBD2 (7 bases each). V was clipped by 2 bases and J by 4 bases, with 12 bases between them. Germline-derived CDR1 and CDR2 are SEHNR and FQNEAQ (reference sequence). This CDR3 has 14 amino acids. CDR3 in DNA: TGTGCCAGCAGCTTACAGGGGGGGAGATACGAGCAGTACTTC. This sequence encodes CASSLQGGRYEQYF.

This chain connects TRBV6-4 to TRBJ2-1; 11 nucleotides match TRBD2. The ends lost 4 bases at V and 6 bases at J; junction bases unmatched: 2. The CDR3 sequence is 14 residues long. The germline gives CDR1 MRHNA, CDR2 SNTAGT. CDR3 coding DNA: TGTGCCAGCAGTGTAGCGGGGGGGATCAATGAGCAGTTCTTC. Protein sequence: CASSVAGGINEQFF.

The chain has TRBV6-5 and TRBJ1-2; D is possibly TRBD1 (6 bases). With 6 bases removed from V and 3 bases from J, the gap between germline ends came to 17 bases. This CDR3 spans 15 amino acids. Looked up from germline, CDR1 is MNHEY and CDR2 is SVGAGI. The CDR3 DNA follows: TGTGCCAGCAGCGCCTTAAAAGGGGGGGACTATGGCTACACCTTC. This gives the protein CASSALKGGDYGYTF.

The rearrangement uses TRBV4-2 and TRBJ2-1; D gene uncertain. V was cut by 1 base and J by 0 bases, with 10 bases left in between. Looked up from germline, CDR1 is LGHNA and CDR2 is YNFKEQ. The CDR3 has 16 residues. The DNA of the CDR3 is TGTGCCAGCAGCCAAGGGACGCACAGCTCCTACAATGAGCAGTTCTTC. Amino acid sequence: CASSQGTHSSYNEQFF.